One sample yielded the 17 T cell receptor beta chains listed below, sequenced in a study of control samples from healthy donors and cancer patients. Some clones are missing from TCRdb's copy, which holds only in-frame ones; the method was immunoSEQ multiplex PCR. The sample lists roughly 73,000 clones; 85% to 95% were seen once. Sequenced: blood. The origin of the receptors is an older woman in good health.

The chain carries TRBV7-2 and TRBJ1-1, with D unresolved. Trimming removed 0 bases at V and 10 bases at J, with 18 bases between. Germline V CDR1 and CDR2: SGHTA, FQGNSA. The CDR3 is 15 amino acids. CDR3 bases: TGTGCCAGCAGCTTAGCTAGCCGCGGAGGCTTAGCAGCTTTCTTT. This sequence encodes CASSLASRGGLAAFF.

The CDR3 DNA is TGTGCCAGCAGTTATGGGGAGAAGGCCTACGAGCAGTACTTC. It yields the protein CASSYGEKAYEQYF. The J gene is TRBJ2-7, the V gene TRBV9, with D perhaps TRBD2 (5 bases). The CDR3 sequence is 14 residues long. V lost 5 bases and J lost 2, with 14 bases in between. Germline CDR1 SGDLS, CDR2 YYNGEE. Supplemented by reference TRBV9 and TRBJ2-7, the full variable domain reads DSGVTQTPKHLITATGQRVTLRCSPRSGDLSVYWYQQSLDQGLQFLIQYYNGEERAKGNILERFSAQQFPDLHSELNLSSLELGDSALYFCASSYGEKAYEQYFGPGTRLTVT.

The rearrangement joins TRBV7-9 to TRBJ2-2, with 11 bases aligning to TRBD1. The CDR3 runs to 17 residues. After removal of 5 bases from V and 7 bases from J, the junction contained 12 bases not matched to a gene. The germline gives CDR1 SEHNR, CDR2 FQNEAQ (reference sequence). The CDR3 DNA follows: TGTGCCAGCAGCCGGACAGGGGGCTTCCTATCCAGCGGGGAGCTGTTTTTT. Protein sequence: CASSRTGGFLSSGELFF.

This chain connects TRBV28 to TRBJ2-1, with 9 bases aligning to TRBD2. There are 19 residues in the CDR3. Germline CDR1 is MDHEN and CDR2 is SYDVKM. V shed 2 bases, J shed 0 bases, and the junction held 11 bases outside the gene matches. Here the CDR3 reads CASSLALAGAASSYNEQFF. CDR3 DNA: TGTGCCAGCAGTTTAGCATTAGCGGGAGCTGCGAGCTCCTACAATGAGCAGTTCTTC.

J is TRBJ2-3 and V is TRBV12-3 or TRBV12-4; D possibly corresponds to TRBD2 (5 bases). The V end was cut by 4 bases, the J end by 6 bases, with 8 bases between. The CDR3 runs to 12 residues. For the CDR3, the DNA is TGTGCCAGCAGTTCTGTAGCGGATACGCAGTATTTT. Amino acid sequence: CASSSVADTQYF.

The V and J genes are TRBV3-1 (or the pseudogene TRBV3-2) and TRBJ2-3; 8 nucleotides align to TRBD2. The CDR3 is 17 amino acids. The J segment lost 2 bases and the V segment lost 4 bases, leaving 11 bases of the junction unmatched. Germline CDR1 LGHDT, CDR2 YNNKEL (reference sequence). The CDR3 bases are TGTGCCAGCAGCCTCGGGGGTATAGCGGGATTCACAGATACGCAGTATTTT. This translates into CASSLGGIAGFTDTQYF.

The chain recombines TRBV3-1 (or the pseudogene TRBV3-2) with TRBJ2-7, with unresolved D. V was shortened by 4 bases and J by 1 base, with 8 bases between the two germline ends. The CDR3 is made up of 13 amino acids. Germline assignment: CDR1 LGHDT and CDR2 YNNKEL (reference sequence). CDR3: CASSPPRSYEQYF. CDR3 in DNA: TGTGCCAGCAGCCCCCCTAGATCCTACGAGCAGTACTTC.

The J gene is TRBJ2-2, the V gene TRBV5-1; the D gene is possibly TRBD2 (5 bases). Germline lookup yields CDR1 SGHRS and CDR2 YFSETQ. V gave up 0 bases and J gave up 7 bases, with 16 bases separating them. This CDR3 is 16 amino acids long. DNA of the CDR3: TGCGCCAGCAGCTTGGATGGCTTAGCCGGGGTCGGGGAGCTGTTTTTT. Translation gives CASSLDGLAGVGELFF. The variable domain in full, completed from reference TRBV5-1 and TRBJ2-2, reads KAGVTQTPRYLIKTRGQQVTLSCSPISGHRSVSWYQQTPGQGLQFLFEYFSETQRNKGNFPGRFSGRQFSNSRSEMNVSTLELGDSALYLCASSLDGLAGVGELFFGEGSRLTVL.

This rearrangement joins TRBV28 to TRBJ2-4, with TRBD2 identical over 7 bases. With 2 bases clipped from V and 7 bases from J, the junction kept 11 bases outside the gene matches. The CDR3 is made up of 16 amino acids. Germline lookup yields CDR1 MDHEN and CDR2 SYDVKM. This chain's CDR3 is CASSLGRGSIGNIQYF. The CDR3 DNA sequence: TGTGCCAGCAGTTTAGGCCGCGGGAGTATTGGGAACATTCAGTACTTC.

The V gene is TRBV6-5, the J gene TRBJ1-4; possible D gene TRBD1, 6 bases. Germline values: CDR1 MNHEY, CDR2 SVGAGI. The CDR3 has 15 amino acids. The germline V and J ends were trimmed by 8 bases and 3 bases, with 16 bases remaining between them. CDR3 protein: CASWRTGTPNEKLFF. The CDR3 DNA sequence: TGTGCCAGCTGGCGCACAGGGACACCTAATGAAAAACTGTTTTTT.

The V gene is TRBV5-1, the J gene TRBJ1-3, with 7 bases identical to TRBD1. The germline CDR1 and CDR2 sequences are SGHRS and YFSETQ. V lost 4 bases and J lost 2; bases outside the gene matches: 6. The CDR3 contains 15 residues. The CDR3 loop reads CASSPRQGPGNTIYF. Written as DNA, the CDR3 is TGCGCCAGCAGCCCCCGACAGGGCCCTGGAAACACCATATATTTT.

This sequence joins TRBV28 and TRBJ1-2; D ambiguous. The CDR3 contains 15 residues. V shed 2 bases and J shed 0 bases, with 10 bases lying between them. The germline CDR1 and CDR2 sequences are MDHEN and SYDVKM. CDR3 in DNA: TGTGCCAGCAGTTTACAGTCCTCAGCTAACTATGGCTACACCTTC. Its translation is CASSLQSSANYGYTF.

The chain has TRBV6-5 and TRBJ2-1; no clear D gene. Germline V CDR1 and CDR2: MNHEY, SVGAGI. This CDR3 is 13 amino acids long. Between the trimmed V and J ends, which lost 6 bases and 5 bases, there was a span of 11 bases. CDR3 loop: CASRPATNNEQFF. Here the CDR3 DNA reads TGTGCCAGCAGGCCAGCTACTAACAATGAGCAGTTCTTC.

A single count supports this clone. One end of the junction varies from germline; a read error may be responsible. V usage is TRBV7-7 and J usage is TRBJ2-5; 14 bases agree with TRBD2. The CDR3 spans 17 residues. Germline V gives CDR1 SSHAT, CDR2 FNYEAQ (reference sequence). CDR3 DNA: TGTGCTAGCAGCGCAGACCCCGGGACTAGCGGGAGACAGACCCAGTACTTC. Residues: CASSADPGTSGRQTQYF.

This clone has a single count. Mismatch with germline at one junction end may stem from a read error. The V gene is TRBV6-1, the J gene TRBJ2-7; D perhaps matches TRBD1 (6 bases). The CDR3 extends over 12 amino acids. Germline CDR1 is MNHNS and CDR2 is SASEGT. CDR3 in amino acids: CASREGGVEQYF. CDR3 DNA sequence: TGTGCCAGCAGGGAAGGGGGAGTCGAGCAGTACTTC.

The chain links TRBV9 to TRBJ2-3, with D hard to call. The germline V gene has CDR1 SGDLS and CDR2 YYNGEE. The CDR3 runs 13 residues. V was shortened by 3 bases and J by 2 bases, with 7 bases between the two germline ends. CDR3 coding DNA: TGTGCCAGCAGCGCCCCCCTCACAGATACGCAGTATTTT. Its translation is CASSAPLTDTQYF.

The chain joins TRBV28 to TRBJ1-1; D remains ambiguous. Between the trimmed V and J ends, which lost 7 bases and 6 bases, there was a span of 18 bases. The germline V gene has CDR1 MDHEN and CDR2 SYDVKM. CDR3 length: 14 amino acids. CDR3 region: CASIDWARVPEAFF. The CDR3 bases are TGTGCCAGCATTGACTGGGCCCGGGTTCCTGAAGCTTTCTTT.